The sequence of this T cell receptor beta chain was determined in a study of T cell repertoires in cytomegalovirus infection. TCRdb independently ran MiXCR on the reads; one entry per CDR3 protein. The profile covers hundreds of thousands of distinct CDR3 sequences, with 35% appearing a single time and 2.8% taken by the ten largest. This clonotype was detected ten times or more. Per the germline V gene, CDR1 is SGHVS and CDR2 is FQNEAQ. Trimming left V 7 bases short and J 1 base short, with 1 base between. This CDR3 is 10 amino acids long. The specimen was PBMCs. The rearrangement links TRBV7-8 to TRBJ2-5; D not resolved. The TCR comes from a human donor in good health (CMV status not recorded). Some clones in this sample may be carry-over from other donors' samples. The CDR3 loop is CASTQETQYF. The CDR3, as DNA: TGTGCCAGCACCCAAGAGACCCAGTACTTC.